These 32 T cell receptor beta chains were sequenced from one sample in a study of human T cells and chemical hapten exposure. TCRdb reanalysed the RACE reads using MiXCR and keeps one entry per CDR3 protein. The sample contains around 380,000 distinct CDR3 sequences, about 4.4% of which appear only once. Indicated time point: patch test 1, 2 weeks after DPC sensitization. Treatment of the sample: therapeutic diphenylcyclopropenone sensitization with weekly scalp DPC. Sequenced here: whole blood, sampled in connection with sensitization to the hapten diphenylcyclopropenone (DPC). The receptors derive from a woman between 50 and 59 years old with alopecia areata. Some clones in this sample may be carry-over from other donors' samples.

V usage is TRBV12-5 and J usage is TRBJ1-1; TRBD1 matches at 8 bases. The J segment lost 4 bases and the V segment lost 4 bases, leaving 5 bases of the junction unmatched. The CDR3 sequence is 14 residues long. The germline CDR1 and CDR2 sequences are LGHNT and FRNRAP. As DNA, the CDR3 is TGTGCTAGTGGTTCGGACAGGGTGCTCACTGAAGCTTTCTTT. Translated: CASGSDRVLTEAFF.

This clonotype was seen a handful of times. V gene TRBV7-9 combines with J gene TRBJ1-5, with TRBD1 identical over 7 bases. Germline V gives CDR1 SEHNR, CDR2 FQNEAQ (reference sequence). There are 13 residues in the CDR3. Trimming removed 5 bases from V and 7 bases from J; junction bases left unmatched: 5. CDR3 bases: TGTGCCAGCAGCCAAAAAGGGGGCCAGCCCCAGCATTTT. Encoded protein: CASSQKGGQPQHF.

The chain is built from TRBV20-1 and TRBJ2-7, with TRBD2 matching over 14 bases. Germline CDR1 DFQATT, CDR2 SNEGSKA (reference sequence). With 5 bases clipped from V and 3 bases from J, the junction kept 3 bases outside the gene matches. The CDR3 has 14 residues. The chain's CDR3 is CSAGGLAGVYEQYF. The CDR3 region has the DNA TGCAGTGCTGGGGGACTAGCGGGAGTCTACGAGCAGTACTTC.

The CDR3, as DNA: TGTGCCAGCAGTTCCGACCCGTCCTATAATTCACCCCTCCACTTT. This encodes CASSSDPSYNSPLHF. The chain couples TRBV12-3 or TRBV12-4 to TRBJ1-6; no firm D call. V was shortened by 4 bases and J by 1 base, with 8 bases between the two germline ends. The CDR3 loop spans 15 amino acids.

The table lists this clonotype with a few counts. This sequence joins TRBV20-1 and TRBJ2-7; 9 nucleotides agree with TRBD2. V trimming: 4 bases; J trimming: 0 bases; junction bases outside the gene matches: 4. Germline V gene data show CDR1 as DFQATT and CDR2 as SNEGSKA (reference sequence). CDR3 length: 14 residues. The CDR3 here is CSAKSGRSSYEQYF. The CDR3 coding sequence is TGCAGTGCTAAAAGCGGGAGGAGCTCCTACGAGCAGTACTTC.

Many counts were recorded for this clonotype. The chain carries TRBV12-3 or TRBV12-4 and TRBJ1-6; a possible D gene is TRBD1 (6 bases). Deletions cut 6 bases from V and 5 bases from J, with 11 bases between. The CDR3 runs 14 residues. CDR3 loop: CASRGDTDNSPLHF. CDR3 bases: TGTGCCAGCAGAGGGGACACGGATAATTCACCCCTCCACTTT.

This clonotype has ten or more counts. The chain employs TRBV20-1 and TRBJ1-5; 9 bases agree with TRBD1. CDR1 and CDR2 (germline): DFQATT, SNEGSKA (reference sequence). The J segment lost 6 bases and the V segment lost 5 bases, leaving 14 bases of the junction unmatched. The CDR3 is 16 residues long. CDR3 DNA: TGCAGTGCTTACCCTCCCGGGACAGGGAGTACTCAGCCCCAGCATTTT. Residues: CSAYPPGTGSTQPQHF.

The chain joins TRBV12-3 or TRBV12-4 to TRBJ2-1; 12 nucleotides match TRBD2. V shed 4 bases and J 3 bases; nucleotides not matched to a gene: 7. The CDR3 covers 17 residues. This CDR3 is CASSSGLAGPYYNEQFF. CDR3 coding DNA: TGTGCCAGCAGTTCTGGACTAGCGGGGCCTTACTACAATGAGCAGTTCTTC.

The V and J genes are TRBV3-1 and TRBJ2-2, with D perhaps assigned TRBD1 or TRBD2 (6 bases each). The CDR3 sequence is 14 residues long. Germline values: CDR1 LGHDT, CDR2 YNNKEL (reference sequence). V was cut by 3 bases and J by 7 bases, with 12 bases left in between. The CDR3 loop reads CASSHSGAGGELFF. The CDR3, as DNA: TGTGCCAGCAGCCATTCGGGGGCCGGCGGGGAGCTGTTTTTT.

This rearrangement joins TRBV11-3 to TRBJ2-3, with 9 bases identical to TRBD2. J gave up 4 bases and V 4 bases, and 18 bases lay outside the gene matches. The germline gives CDR1 SGHNT, CDR2 YENEEA. The length of the CDR3 is 19 residues. In DNA form, the CDR3 reads TGTGCCAGCAGCTGGCCGCTCCCGACTAGCGGAGGCCCCCCAGATACGCAGTATTTT. Translation gives CASSWPLPTSGGPPDTQYF.

This clonotype came up many times. The chain couples TRBV2 to TRBJ2-2; tentative D call: TRBD2 (5 bases). This CDR3 contains 14 residues. V lost 9 bases to trimming and J lost 7 bases, with 18 bases between them. The V gene's germline CDR1 is SNHLY and CDR2 FYNNEI. The CDR3 nucleotides read TGTGCCAGTTCCCCGGAACTAGATATCGGGGAGCTGTTTTTT. This translates into CASSPELDIGELFF. Full variable domain (rest looked up from reference TRBV2 and TRBJ2-2): EPEVTQTPSHQVTQMGQEVILRCVPISNHLYFYWYRQILGQKVEFLVSFYNNEISEKSEIFDDQFSVERPDGSNFTLKIRSTKLEDSAMYFCASSPELDIGELFFGEGSRLTVL.

The table lists this clonotype with a few counts. This chain links TRBV28 with TRBJ1-6; no clear D. This CDR3 has 15 amino acids. Germline assignment: CDR1 MDHEN and CDR2 SYDVKM. Trimming left V 3 bases short and J 7 bases short, with 13 bases between. DNA of the CDR3: TGTGCCAGCAGTTTGGACCCTCACGGGAATTCACCCCTCCACTTT. Its protein is CASSLDPHGNSPLHF.

There are many counts of this clonotype. V usage is TRBV2 and J usage is TRBJ2-2; D remains unclear. From germline, CDR1 is SNHLY and CDR2 FYNNEI. The CDR3 totals 15 residues. Trimming cost V 0 bases and J 5 bases, with 10 bases left between them. The CDR3 loop reads CASSEARSPTGELFF. Here the CDR3 DNA reads TGTGCCAGCAGTGAAGCGCGGAGCCCGACCGGGGAGCTGTTTTTT.

This clonotype has at least ten counts. V usage is TRBV20-1 and J usage is TRBJ2-3; D tentatively fits TRBD1 or TRBD2 (6 bases each). Germline V CDR1 and CDR2: DFQATT, SNEGSKA (reference sequence). The CDR3 totals 18 residues. The V end was cut by 5 bases, the J end by 0 bases, with 24 bases between. CDR3 residues: CSALLVGGGPSSTDTQYF. The CDR3 DNA reads TGCAGTGCTCTGCTAGTGGGTGGGGGGCCTTCTAGCACAGATACGCAGTATTTT.

This clonotype was observed at least ten times. V is TRBV6-6 and J is TRBJ1-1, with 8 bases fitting TRBD1. The germline gives CDR1 MNHNY, CDR2 SVGAGI (reference sequence). V shed 6 bases, J shed 2 bases, and the junction held 5 bases outside the gene matches. This CDR3 region has 14 residues. The chain's CDR3 is CASSVTGVNTEAFF. In DNA, the CDR3 is TGTGCCAGCAGCGTGACAGGGGTAAACACTGAAGCTTTCTTT.

The sample holds many counts of this clonotype. The J gene is TRBJ2-7, the V gene TRBV10-3; perhaps TRBD1 as D (6 bases). V dropped 6 bases and J dropped 4 bases, with 16 bases sitting between them. Germline assignment: CDR1 ENHRY and CDR2 SYGVKD. This CDR3 is 14 amino acids long. CDR3 bases: TGTGCCATCAGCCCCAGGGGAAGTTCGTACGAGCAGTACTTC. Its translation is CAISPRGSSYEQYF.

This chain connects TRBV2 to TRBJ2-3; D is undetermined. V was pared by 3 bases and J by 0 bases, with 13 bases between. Germline loops: CDR1 SNHLY, CDR2 FYNNEI. This CDR3 has 16 amino acids. CDR3 sequence (DNA): TGTGCCAGCAGTGACCCCACCGACCGTAGCACAGATACGCAGTATTTT. It translates to CASSDPTDRSTDTQYF.

This clonotype has ten or more counts. The rearrangement joins TRBV11-2 to TRBJ2-1, with 12 bases matching TRBD2. The junction had 4 bases not matched to a gene; V was cut back by 1 base and J by 6 bases. The CDR3 spans 16 residues. In germline, CDR1 is SGHAT, CDR2 FQNNGV. The CDR3 DNA reads TGTGCCAGCAGCTTAGGGCCTAGCGGGAGGGCCAATGAGCAGTTCTTC. Its translation is CASSLGPSGRANEQFF.

V and J are TRBV30 and TRBJ2-3, with 9 bases identical to TRBD1. The ends lost 2 bases at V and 0 bases at J; junction bases unmatched: 15. Germline loops: CDR1 GTSNPN, CDR2 SVGIG (reference sequence). This CDR3 spans 19 amino acids. CDR3 nucleotide sequence: TGTGCCTGGAGTCGGAGTCGGACAGGGGTGATCGATAGCACAGATACGCAGTATTTT. This sequence encodes CAWSRSRTGVIDSTDTQYF.

This clonotype was counted many times. V and J are TRBV20-1 and TRBJ2-6; D is perhaps TRBD1 (6 bases). The V end lost 5 bases, the J end lost 0 bases, and 20 bases lay between the germline ends. The CDR3 sequence is 18 residues long. Germline V gene lookup returns CDR1 DFQATT and CDR2 SNEGSKA (reference sequence). This CDR3 is CSAVTQGQRSSGANVLTF. In DNA, the CDR3 is TGCAGTGCTGTAACCCAAGGACAGCGCAGCTCTGGGGCCAACGTCCTGACTTTC.

This clonotype was recorded at least ten times. The chain links TRBV20-1 to TRBJ2-3; no clear D gene. Trimming removed 4 bases at V and 1 base at J, with 6 bases between. Germline V gene sequence: CDR1 DFQATT, CDR2 SNEGSKA (reference sequence). This CDR3 has 12 residues. The CDR3 protein is CSAKQRTDTQYF. The CDR3 coding sequence is TGCAGTGCTAAGCAACGCACAGATACGCAGTATTTT.

This clonotype has ten or more counts. The V call is TRBV24-1, the J call TRBJ1-5, with D perhaps TRBD1 (6 bases). This CDR3 region has 17 residues. CDR1 is KGHDR and CDR2 is SFDVKD in the germline V gene. V lost 2 bases to trimming and J lost 3 bases, with 16 bases between them. The CDR3 DNA reads as TGTGCCACCAGTGATTCCGAACAGGGAGTAGTCAATCAGCCCCAGCATTTT. This translates into CATSDSEQGVVNQPQHF.

This clonotype was observed at least ten times. J is TRBJ2-1 and V is TRBV7-9; no definite D call. The germline CDR1 and CDR2 sequences are SEHNR and FQNEAQ (reference sequence). Trimming stripped 4 bases from V and 8 bases from J, with 21 bases between. This CDR3 is built from 16 residues. CDR3 protein: CASSSASGPQFDEQFF. DNA for the CDR3: TGTGCCAGCAGCTCGGCATCCGGGCCCCAGTTTGATGAGCAGTTCTTC.

The rearrangement links TRBV5-4 to TRBJ2-3, with 11 bases that match TRBD1. The germline gives CDR1 SGHNT, CDR2 YYREEE (reference sequence). V shed 0 bases and J 3 bases; nucleotides not matched to a gene: 3. This CDR3 comprises 16 residues. The CDR3 DNA follows: TGTGCCAGCAGCTTGGTGGGGGACAGGGGGACAGATACGCAGTATTTT. This gives the protein CASSLVGDRGTDTQYF.

This clonotype came up many times. The rearrangement uses TRBV11-2 and TRBJ1-6; D is uncertain. With 1 base removed from V and 10 bases from J, the gap between germline ends came to 11 bases. The V gene's germline CDR1 is SGHAT and CDR2 FQNNGV. The CDR3 sequence is 14 residues long. The CDR3 coding sequence is TGTGCCAGCAGCTTAGGTTATCTGGGGTCACCCCTCCACTTT. Encoded protein: CASSLGYLGSPLHF.

This clonotype was counted at least ten times. The CDR3 is CASSYVGTQETQYF. CDR3 nucleotides: TGTGCCAGCAGTTACGTCGGGACACAAGAGACCCAGTACTTC. The rearrangement uses TRBV6-5 and TRBJ2-5; tentatively, D is TRBD1 (6 bases). V lost 2 bases, J lost 2 bases, and 9 bases lay in between. From germline, CDR1 is MNHEY and CDR2 SVGAGI. The CDR3 has 14 residues.

This clonotype was observed a few times. The J gene is TRBJ1-1, the V gene TRBV6-2 or TRBV6-3, with 7 nucleotides matching TRBD1. Germline CDR1 and CDR2: MNHEY and SVGEGT. The CDR3 contains 16 residues. Trimming removed 5 bases from V and 0 bases from J; junction bases left unmatched: 9. The CDR3 DNA sequence: TGTGCCAGCAGTCAAATCAGGGGGAAAATGAACACTGAAGCTTTCTTT. Amino acid sequence: CASSQIRGKMNTEAFF.

This clonotype was observed at least ten times. The chain combines TRBV20-1 with TRBJ1-5; tentatively, D is TRBD1 (6 bases). V dropped 3 bases and J dropped 6 bases, with 15 bases sitting between them. The CDR3 has 14 amino acids. Germline loops: CDR1 DFQATT, CDR2 SNEGSKA (reference sequence). CDR3 in DNA: TGCAGTGCTAGTCCGGGGGCTGGCAGTCAGCCCCAGCATTTT. Amino acids: CSASPGAGSQPQHF.

The table lists this clonotype with many counts. This sequence joins TRBV28 and TRBJ2-7, with D perhaps matching TRBD1 (6 bases). This CDR3 spans 13 amino acids. Germline assignment: CDR1 MDHEN and CDR2 SYDVKM. The V and J ends lost 11 bases and 4 bases respectively, with 18 bases between them. Here the CDR3 DNA reads TGTGCCTGCCAGGGGACACCACTGTACGAGCAGTACTTC. Amino acids: CACQGTPLYEQYF.

This clonotype was observed many times. The V call is TRBV12-3 or TRBV12-4, the J call TRBJ2-7, with D perhaps matching TRBD1 (6 bases). Trimming removed 6 bases from V and 5 bases from J, with 17 bases in between. This CDR3 has 14 amino acids. The CDR3 nucleotides are TGTGCCAGCAGCTTACCCCAGGGGATGAACGAGCAGTACTTC. As protein: CASSLPQGMNEQYF.

This clonotype was recorded at least ten times. V and J are TRBV10-1 and TRBJ2-2; D is possibly TRBD2 (6 bases). This CDR3 has 17 residues. V was clipped by 0 bases and J by 5 bases, with 16 bases between them. Germline-derived CDR1 and CDR2 are WNHNN and SYGVQD (reference sequence). Written as DNA, the CDR3 is TGCGCCAGCAGTGAGTCTCGACCGGGAGCAGGGACCGGGGAGCTGTTTTTT. Its translation: CASSESRPGAGTGELFF.

This clonotype was seen repeatedly, ten times or more. This chain joins TRBV29-1 and TRBJ2-3; perhaps D is TRBD1 or TRBD2 (5 bases each). V was trimmed by 3 bases and J by 3 bases, leaving 13 bases between them. This CDR3 region has 14 residues. Germline CDR1 reads SQVTM; CDR2 reads ANQGSEA. The CDR3 loop is CSVDKGERTDTQYF. CDR3 in DNA: TGCAGCGTTGATAAAGGGGAGAGGACAGATACGCAGTATTTT.